Below are 18 T cell receptor beta chains sequenced from a single sample in a study of a mutant IDH1 vaccine in newly diagnosed glioma. Time point of the sample: week 35, safety follow-up. A single vaccine dose contained 300 ug of mutant IDH1 20-mer peptide, and topical imiquimod was used with it. Their recognized antigens are unknown. Generated by immunoSEQ multiplex PCR, the TCRdb table keeps only in-frame clones and is missing some. The table has tens of thousands of clones, around 81% seen once. The sample consisted of PBMCs, taken from a glioma patient whose treatment included an IDH1 peptide vaccine. The source is a middle-aged woman with glioma. Some clones in this sample may be carry-over from other donors' samples.

This chain links TRBV4-2 with TRBJ2-5; TRBD2 agrees at 14 bases. V was clipped by 4 bases and J by 3 bases; unmatched bases: 4. Germline-derived CDR1 and CDR2 are LGHNA and YNFKEQ. The CDR3 is 16 residues long. CDR3 in amino acids: CASSRPGLAGEETQYF. CDR3 coding DNA: TGTGCCAGCAGCCGTCCGGGACTAGCGGGAGAAGAGACCCAGTACTTC.

The rearrangement links TRBV11-2 to TRBJ2-3; 10 bases line up with TRBD1. In germline, CDR1 is SGHAT, CDR2 FQNNGV. CDR3 length: 18 residues. With 2 bases clipped from V and 7 bases from J, the junction kept 15 bases outside the gene matches. CDR3 DNA: TGTGCCAGCAGCTTACTTTCTCGGACAGGGGGTTATCAGAATACGCAGTATTTT. Its translation: CASSLLSRTGGYQNTQYF.

This clone was picked up one time. This chain joins TRBV5-1 and TRBJ1-1, with a weak D call TRBD1 (5 bases). The CDR3 is 15 amino acids. Germline V gene lookup returns CDR1 SGHRS and CDR2 YFSETQ. The V and J ends lost 2 bases and 1 base respectively, with 12 bases between them. In nucleotides, the CDR3 is TGCGCCAGCAGCTTATCGGGGCCCAAGAACACTGAAGCTTTCTTT. This translates into CASSLSGPKNTEAFF.

This clone occurred once. The chain combines TRBV6-6 with TRBJ1-1; 8 bases match TRBD1. Germline V gene data show CDR1 as MNHNY and CDR2 as SVGAGI (reference sequence). J was trimmed by 1 base and V by 6 bases; bases with no gene match: 4. The CDR3 length is 14 residues. CDR3 nucleotide sequence: TGTGCCAGCAGAGAACAGGGGGAGAACACTGAAGCTTTCTTT. Translation: CASREQGENTEAFF.

This clone was observed a single time. This sequence joins TRBV14 and TRBJ1-2; D perhaps matches TRBD1 (6 bases). With 0 bases removed from V and 9 bases from J, the gap between germline ends came to 14 bases. Germline lookup yields CDR1 SGHDN and CDR2 FVKESK. The CDR3 has 14 amino acids. The CDR3 protein is CASSQEIVQGSYTF. For the CDR3, the DNA is TGTGCCAGCAGCCAAGAAATTGTGCAGGGGAGCTACACCTTC. Full variable domain (remainder filled in from reference TRBV14 and TRBJ1-2): EAGVTQFPSHSVIEKGQTVTLRCDPISGHDNLYWYRRVMGKEIKFLLHFVKESKQDESGMPNNRFLAERTGGTYSTLKVQPAELEDSGVYFCASSQEIVQGSYTFGSGTRLTVV.

V gene TRBV9 combines with J gene TRBJ2-3; D is unclear. Germline lookup yields CDR1 SGDLS and CDR2 YYNGEE. CDR3 size: 14 residues. Trimming took off 1 base at V and 2 bases at J, with 8 bases between the two ends. CDR3 sequence: CASSVRIYTDTQYF. The DNA for the CDR3 is TGTGCCAGCAGCGTAAGGATCTACACAGATACGCAGTATTTT.

The chain uses TRBV11-3 and TRBJ2-1; D is undetermined. Trimming removed 1 base from V and 2 bases from J, with 3 bases in between. Germline CDR1 reads SGHNT; CDR2 reads YENEEA. CDR3 length: 13 amino acids. In DNA form, the CDR3 reads TGTGCCAGCAGCTTAGGACCCTACAATGAGCAGTTCTTC. Protein: CASSLGPYNEQFF.

The rearrangement joins TRBV19 to TRBJ1-6; a weak D match, TRBD1 (6 bases). The length of the CDR3 is 14 residues. Germline-derived CDR1 and CDR2 are LNHDA and SQIVND (reference sequence). V lost 3 bases and J lost 11, with 14 bases in between. The CDR3 sequence: CASSIAGVGTPLHF. In nucleotides, the CDR3 is TGTGCCAGTAGTATTGCAGGGGTTGGTACACCCCTCCACTTT.

V usage is TRBV7-2 and J usage is TRBJ2-1, with TRBD2 identical over 13 bases. The V gene end was trimmed by 5 bases and the J gene end by 0 bases; junction bases not matched to a gene: 4. Looked up from germline, CDR1 is SGHTA and CDR2 is FQGNSA. This CDR3 has 17 amino acids. The DNA for the CDR3 is TGTGCCAGCAGCCGGACTAGCGGGGGCAGCTCCTACAATGAGCAGTTCTTC. Amino acid sequence: CASSRTSGGSSYNEQFF.

In DNA, the CDR3 is TGTGCCAGCAGTTCGGACATTAGCACAGATACGCAGTATTTT. Amino acids: CASSSDISTDTQYF. The V call is TRBV7-2, the J call TRBJ2-3; TRBD1 might be the D (5 bases). CDR3 length equals 14 residues. Germline V gene sequence: CDR1 SGHTA, CDR2 FQGNSA. Trimming removed 6 bases from V and 0 bases from J, with 10 bases in between. Full variable domain (rest looked up from reference TRBV7-2 and TRBJ2-3): GAGVSQSPSNKVTEKGKDVELRCDPISGHTALYWYRQSLGQGLEFLIYFQGNSAPDKSGLPSDRFSAERTGGSVSTLTIQRTQQEDSAVYLCASSSDISTDTQYFGPGTRLTVL.

This rearrangement joins TRBV27 to TRBJ2-1; D call uncertain. Germline V gives CDR1 MNHEY, CDR2 SMNVEV (reference sequence). The CDR3 runs to 12 residues. V was shortened by 6 bases and J by 10 bases, with 13 bases between the two germline ends. The CDR3 DNA is TGTGCCAGCAGCCCAGTCCTCACCGAGCAGTTCTTC. Residues: CASSPVLTEQFF.

The chain couples TRBV5-4 to TRBJ2-3, with TRBD1 as a possible D gene (6 bases). Germline loops: CDR1 SGHNT, CDR2 YYREEE (reference sequence). CDR3 length equals 14 residues. The ends were cut back, 1 base at V and 4 bases at J, with 10 bases in the middle. The CDR3 coding sequence is TGTGCCAGCAGCTTGATTGGGGGCCCAGATACGCAGTATTTT. Encoded protein: CASSLIGGPDTQYF.

This chain links TRBV7-9 with TRBJ1-2, with unresolved D. Trimming removed 1 base at V and 1 base at J, with 7 bases between. This CDR3 contains 14 residues. The V gene's germline CDR1 is SEHNR and CDR2 FQNEAQ (reference sequence). In nucleotides, the CDR3 is TGTGCCAGCAGCTTAGTCTACAGTAACTATGGCTACACCTTC. This translates into CASSLVYSNYGYTF.

The V and J genes are TRBV19 and TRBJ2-5; D is perhaps TRBD1 (6 bases). CDR3 length: 13 amino acids. Germline V gene data show CDR1 as LNHDA and CDR2 as SQIVND (reference sequence). The V end was cut by 2 bases, the J end by 5 bases, with 9 bases between. The CDR3 region is CASSITGTETQYF. CDR3 nucleotide sequence: TGTGCCAGTAGTATAACAGGGACGGAGACCCAGTACTTC.

As DNA, the CDR3 is TGTGCCAGCTCCGCTCCCGGGGGAGTGAACGGGGAGCTGTTTTTT. Translated, it gives CASSAPGGVNGELFF. This sequence joins TRBV18 and TRBJ2-2, with TRBD2 as a possible D gene (6 bases). This CDR3 contains 15 residues. Germline values: CDR1 KGHSH, CDR2 LQKENI. The V and J ends lost 6 bases and 7 bases respectively, with 18 bases between them. The whole variable domain, filled in from reference TRBV18 and TRBJ2-2, reads NAGVMQNPRHLVRRRGQEARLRCSPMKGHSHVYWYRQLPEEGLKFMVYLQKENIIDESGMPKERFSAEFPKEGPSILRIQQVVRGDSAAYFCASSAPGGVNGELFFGEGSRLTVL.

The V call is TRBV10-3, the J call TRBJ2-3, with D uncertain. The germline V and J ends were trimmed by 9 bases and 0 bases, with 10 bases remaining between them. CDR1 is ENHRY and CDR2 is SYGVKD in the germline V gene. The CDR3 has 13 residues. In DNA, the CDR3 is TGTGCCATAGGAGCCTCTAGCACAGATACGCAGTATTTT. Translation gives CAIGASSTDTQYF.

V usage is TRBV7-8 and J usage is TRBJ2-5; 7 bases line up with TRBD1. Germline V gene data show CDR1 as SGHVS and CDR2 as FQNEAQ. The CDR3 runs 16 residues. V dropped 5 bases and J dropped 1; count of bases not matched to a gene: 10. DNA of the CDR3: TGTGCCAGCAGCATACCGGGACAGCGCATCCAAGAGACCCAGTACTTC. Protein: CASSIPGQRIQETQYF.

The V gene is TRBV7-2, the J gene TRBJ2-5, with D perhaps given as TRBD1 or TRBD2 (6 bases each). The CDR3 spans 15 residues. Deletions cut 7 bases from V and 4 bases from J, with 19 bases between. Germline CDR1 SGHTA, CDR2 FQGNSA. The CDR3 protein is CASNLRGVPGETQYF. For the CDR3, the DNA is TGTGCCAGCAACCTTAGGGGGGTACCCGGAGAGACCCAGTACTTC.